This T cell receptor (beta chain) originates from a study of T cells in Graves' hyperthyroidism and ophthalmopathy. Using RNA transcripts as the source, TCR beta CDR3 regions were amplified. TCR CDR3 underwent first-round RT-PCR with the HTBI primer set. One entry per CDR3 protein results from TCRdb running MiXCR on the multiplex PCR reads. The sample shows approximately 430,000 distinct CDR3 sequences, 14% to 15% of them seen only once. Uncontrolled infection, other autoimmune disease, pregnancy and lactation each barred patients from inclusion. Study conclusions and caveats: For ophthalmopathy, model prediction preceded onset by a median about 6 months. Clonotypes that were expanded in thyroid above 0.001 mostly appeared in blood too. Ophthalmopathy was distinguished from stable hyperthyroidism by 13 V-J signatures.

Germline CDR1 SGHRS, CDR2 YFSETQ. V dropped 3 bases and J dropped 3 bases, with 10 bases sitting between them. The CDR3 sequence is 14 residues long. This clonotype has a count of ten or more. The antigen remains undetermined. The sample taken for sequencing was blood. The sequence was obtained from a man aged 18 to 35 with Graves' ophthalmopathy. This chain links TRBV5-1 with TRBJ2-1; D might be TRBD1 (6 bases). CDR3 in amino acids: CASSSGQGYNEQFF. The CDR3 coding sequence is TGCGCCAGCAGCTCGGGACAAGGCTACAATGAGCAGTTCTTC.